The 30 T cell receptor beta chains listed next were all sequenced from one sample in a study of blood T cell repertoires in COVID-19. This table comes from immunoSEQ multiplex PCR, and its TCRdb copy is limited to in-frame clones, with some not included. The sample includes approximately 200,000 clones, approximately 80% of them seen just once. Sequencing was done on a sample of peripheral blood. The receptors come from an elderly woman with COVID-19, enrolled during active disease.

This clone has only one observation. The chain employs TRBV7-3 and TRBJ2-3; a possible D gene is TRBD1 (6 bases). The ends were cut back, 5 bases at V and 3 bases at J, with 12 bases in the middle. The CDR3 extends over 14 amino acids. The germline V gene encodes CDR1 SGHTA and CDR2 FQGTGA. Here the CDR3 DNA reads TGTGCCAGCAGCACTACAGGGCCGACAGATACGCAGTATTTT. Translating it yields CASSTTGPTDTQYF.

This chain uses TRBV11-2 with TRBJ1-6, with D possibly matching TRBD1 (5 bases). The V end was cut by 0 bases, the J end by 7 bases, with 10 bases between. Germline CDR1 is SGHAT and CDR2 is FQNNGV. The CDR3 is made up of 15 amino acids. The CDR3 DNA is TGTGCCAGCAGCTTAGATCGACAGCCAAATTCACCCCTCCACTTT. This sequence encodes CASSLDRQPNSPLHF.

The chain recombines TRBV5-1 with TRBJ2-3; 8 bases are shared with TRBD2. Germline lookup yields CDR1 SGHRS and CDR2 YFSETQ. Trimming at V came to 7 bases and at J to 6 bases, leaving 10 bases not matched to a gene. The CDR3 covers 14 residues. The DNA of the CDR3 is TGCGCCAGCTTCGAATCGGGACTAGGGGATACGCAGTATTTT. Its translation is CASFESGLGDTQYF.

This chain links TRBV10-2 with TRBJ1-1, with D hard to call. CDR1 is WSHSY and CDR2 is SAAADI in the germline V gene. V was clipped by 5 bases and J by 0 bases, with 10 bases between them. The CDR3 consists of 14 residues. CDR3 sequence (DNA): TGCGCCAGCAGTATCGGGTCCGTGAACACTGAAGCTTTCTTT. Translated: CASSIGSVNTEAFF.

A note on this clone: Other DNA sequences within the sample encode an identical CDR3. This chain uses TRBV5-1 with TRBJ1-5, with a possible D match to TRBD1 (6 bases). Germline V gene data show CDR1 as SGHRS and CDR2 as YFSETQ. The CDR3 runs to 13 residues. V was pared by 1 base and J by 5 bases, with 7 bases between. CDR3 DNA sequence: TGCGCCAGCAGCTTGAACAGGGATCAGCCCCAGCATTTT. Encoded protein: CASSLNRDQPQHF.

The genes are TRBV2 and TRBJ1-3; perhaps TRBD1 as D (6 bases). V dropped 6 bases and J dropped 0 bases, with 9 bases sitting between them. There are 14 residues in the CDR3. The germline V gene has CDR1 SNHLY and CDR2 FYNNEI. The CDR3 DNA is TGTGCCAGCAGGGACAGAAGCTCTGGAAACACCATATATTTT. This translates into CASRDRSSGNTIYF.

This clone has just one count. V gene TRBV5-1 combines with J gene TRBJ2-5; D call uncertain. The CDR3 totals 15 residues. Per the germline V gene, CDR1 is SGHRS and CDR2 is YFSETQ. The V gene lost 2 bases and the J gene lost 2 bases, with 13 bases spanning the gap. In nucleotides, the CDR3 is TGCGCCAGCAGCTTCGGAACAGCCCTTCAAGAGACCCAGTACTTC. Translating gives CASSFGTALQETQYF.

The CDR3: CASSIVNRETQYF. CDR3 nucleotide sequence: TGTGCCAGTAGTATAGTCAACCGGGAGACCCAGTACTTC. The genes are TRBV19 and TRBJ2-5; D ambiguous. This CDR3 is built from 13 residues. V was shortened by 1 base and J by 5 bases, with 8 bases between the two germline ends. Per germline, CDR1 LNHDA and CDR2 SQIVND (reference sequence).

J is TRBJ2-3 and V is TRBV2; TRBD2 matches at 9 bases. V dropped 6 bases and J dropped 3; count of bases not matched to a gene: 7. CDR1 SNHLY and CDR2 FYNNEI come from the germline V gene. The CDR3 length is 15 residues. This CDR3 is CASRKGLAGTDTQYF. CDR3 in DNA: TGTGCCAGCAGGAAGGGGCTAGCGGGAACAGATACGCAGTATTTT.

The chain has TRBV6-5 and TRBJ2-5, with D tentatively TRBD2 (6 bases). Germline V gene data show CDR1 as MNHEY and CDR2 as SVGAGI. Trimming pared 6 bases from V and 4 bases from J, leaving 12 bases between. This CDR3 contains 13 residues. CDR3 region: CASRIADRETQYF. CDR3 coding DNA: TGTGCCAGCAGAATAGCGGACCGAGAGACCCAGTACTTC.

This clone was detected only a few times. The chain recombines TRBV3-1 (or the pseudogene TRBV3-2) with TRBJ1-5, with a tentative D call TRBD1 (6 bases). This CDR3 region has 13 residues. V lost 2 bases and J 9 bases, leaving 11 bases between the germline ends. Germline assignment: CDR1 LGHDT and CDR2 YNNKEL (reference sequence). The CDR3 DNA is TGTGCCAGCAGCCAACCAGGGGTTCCGCCCCAGCATTTT. Protein sequence: CASSQPGVPPQHF.

J is TRBJ2-1 and V is TRBV19; TRBD2 matches 9 bases. This CDR3 spans 15 amino acids. Germline CDR1 LNHDA, CDR2 SQIVND (reference sequence). With V trimmed by 5 bases and J by 4 bases, 6 bases remained unmatched. CDR3 sequence (DNA): TGTGCCAGTAGTGTGTCTAGCGGGGTGTACAATGAGCAGTTCTTC. Its protein is CASSVSSGVYNEQFF.

This clone was detected only once. The chain employs TRBV3-1 (or the pseudogene TRBV3-2) and TRBJ1-3; weak D call: TRBD1 (5 bases). Trimming removed 5 bases at V and 9 bases at J, with 20 bases between. The length of the CDR3 is 15 residues. Germline CDR1 reads LGHDT; CDR2 reads YNNKEL (reference sequence). The CDR3 sequence is CASSIRGNRRSTIYF. The DNA for the CDR3 is TGTGCCAGCAGCATCCGGGGGAATCGTCGCAGCACCATATATTTT.

This rearrangement joins TRBV9 to TRBJ2-2, with TRBD1 matching over 12 bases. The CDR3 length is 19 residues. J lost 3 bases, V lost 0 bases, and 9 bases had no gene match. Germline V lookup: CDR1 SGDLS, CDR2 YYNGEE. This CDR3 reads CASSVAGQGTGGYTGELFF. The CDR3 DNA reads as TGTGCCAGCAGCGTAGCAGGTCAGGGGACAGGGGGCTACACCGGGGAGCTGTTTTTT. Drawing the rest from reference TRBV9 and TRBJ2-2, the complete variable domain is DSGVTQTPKHLITATGQRVTLRCSPRSGDLSVYWYQQSLDQGLQFLIQYYNGEERAKGNILERFSAQQFPDLHSELNLSSLELGDSALYFCASSVAGQGTGGYTGELFFGEGSRLTVL.

This clone showed up just a few times. The chain has TRBV5-1 and TRBJ2-7; 7 positions agree with TRBD2. CDR1 and CDR2 (germline): SGHRS, YFSETQ. There are 12 residues in the CDR3. Unmatched junction bases numbered 0, after V lost 0 bases and J lost 6 bases. CDR3 protein: CASSLGGGEQYF. CDR3 nucleotide sequence: TGCGCCAGCAGCTTGGGGGGGGGCGAGCAGTACTTC.

The V call is TRBV24-1, the J call TRBJ2-6; D may be TRBD2 (6 bases). Germline CDR1 is KGHDR and CDR2 is SFDVKD. The CDR3 has 16 amino acids. With 3 bases removed from V and 0 bases from J, the gap between germline ends came to 8 bases. CDR3 DNA: TGTGCCACCAGTGATCTCGGGAGCTCTGGGGCCAACGTCCTGACTTTC. Translation gives CATSDLGSSGANVLTF.

This clone showed up many times. The V call is TRBV7-2, the J call TRBJ2-2; the match to TRBD2 covers 11 bases. Per germline, CDR1 SGHTA and CDR2 FQGNSA. The CDR3 loop spans 15 amino acids. Unmatched junction bases numbered 3, after V lost 5 bases and J lost 4 bases. The CDR3 DNA sequence: TGTGCCAGCAGCGATAGCGGGGGGGCCACCGGGGAGCTGTTTTTT. Amino acids: CASSDSGGATGELFF.

This chain connects TRBV5-1 to TRBJ2-6; D remains unclear. The germline CDR1 and CDR2 sequences are SGHRS and YFSETQ. The CDR3 totals 18 residues. V was trimmed by 4 bases and J by 2 bases, leaving 19 bases between them. CDR3 nucleotides: TGCGCCAGCAGCCGCGACTTAGGCCCCGGCGCTGGGGCCAACGTCCTGACTTTC. It specifies CASSRDLGPGAGANVLTF.

The chain links TRBV7-2 to TRBJ2-6, with 8 bases that match TRBD1. The CDR3 is 17 residues long. Germline V lookup: CDR1 SGHTA, CDR2 FQGNSA. V was pared by 4 bases and J by 0 bases, with 5 bases of the junction left unmatched. CDR3 DNA sequence: TGTGCCAGCAGCTCCGGACAGGGAGTCTCTGGGGCCAACGTCCTGACTTTC. Protein product: CASSSGQGVSGANVLTF.

This sequence joins TRBV19 and TRBJ2-1, with D perhaps matching TRBD2 (6 bases). The CDR3 consists of 15 residues. V shed 5 bases and J shed 8 bases, with 19 bases lying between them. Germline V gene lookup returns CDR1 LNHDA and CDR2 SQIVND (reference sequence). CDR3 sequence: CASSAVGGRGDEQFF. The CDR3 DNA reads as TGTGCCAGTAGTGCGGTGGGGGGACGGGGCGATGAGCAGTTCTTC.

This sequence joins TRBV11-2 and TRBJ2-3; D gene unclear. This CDR3 has 13 residues. V was shortened by 2 bases and J by 4 bases, with 7 bases between the two germline ends. Germline V gene lookup returns CDR1 SGHAT and CDR2 FQNNGV. The CDR3 nucleotides are TGTGCCAGCAGCTTAACGGTCGCAGATACGCAGTATTTT. Its protein is CASSLTVADTQYF.

The chain recombines TRBV10-3 with TRBJ1-2, with D hard to call. V lost 4 bases to trimming and J lost 7 bases, with 10 bases between them. CDR1 ENHRY and CDR2 SYGVKD come from the germline V gene. This CDR3 has 12 amino acids. This CDR3 is CAISAATGGYTF. The DNA for the CDR3 is TGTGCCATCAGTGCTGCGACGGGTGGCTACACCTTC.

About this clone itself: Sequence at one end of the junction differs from germline and may be a read error. This sequence joins TRBV28 and TRBJ2-3, with 7 bases identical to TRBD1. The CDR3 spans 10 residues. The germline CDR1 and CDR2 sequences are MDHEN and SYDVKM. In DNA form, the CDR3 reads TGTGCCAGCAGTTTGGGGACAGTGCATTTT. This translates into CASSLGTVHF.

The V and J genes are TRBV7-9 and TRBJ1-1; D perhaps matches TRBD1 (6 bases). Germline assignment: CDR1 SEHNR and CDR2 FQNEAQ (reference sequence). There are 14 residues in the CDR3. The ends were cut back, 5 bases at V and 8 bases at J, with 18 bases in the middle. CDR3 in DNA: TGTGCCAGCAGCCCACGGGGCACAGGGTCGGAAGCTTTCTTT. It translates to CASSPRGTGSEAFF.

The genes are TRBV28 and TRBJ1-2; 11 nucleotides match TRBD1. This CDR3 has 14 residues. The junction had 4 bases not matched to a gene; V was cut back by 5 bases and J by 5 bases. Germline V CDR1 and CDR2: MDHEN, SYDVKM. CDR3 sequence: CASSPGQGAYGYTF. The CDR3, as DNA: TGTGCCAGCAGTCCCGGACAGGGGGCTTATGGCTACACCTTC.

The rearrangement links TRBV5-5 to TRBJ1-3; 8 nucleotides agree with TRBD1. The germline V gene has CDR1 SGHKS and CDR2 YYEKEE (reference sequence). The V segment lost 0 bases and the J segment 0 bases; nucleotides outside the gene matches: 2. The CDR3 loop spans 16 amino acids. CDR3 coding DNA: TGTGCCAGCAGCTTGGCAGGGGGCCCCTCTGGAAACACCATATATTTT. Its translation is CASSLAGGPSGNTIYF.

This clone was observed a handful of times. The chain links TRBV3-1 (or the pseudogene TRBV3-2) to TRBJ2-3; D is undetermined. The CDR3 is 13 amino acids. V was cut by 2 bases and J by 7 bases, with 10 bases left in between. From germline, CDR1 is LGHDT and CDR2 YNNKEL (reference sequence). CDR3 DNA: TGTGCCAGCAGCCAAACCGCCCTAAATACGCAGTATTTT. Translating it yields CASSQTALNTQYF.

This chain connects TRBV6-5 to TRBJ2-1, with TRBD2 as a possible D gene (6 bases). This CDR3 has 14 residues. Germline assignment: CDR1 MNHEY and CDR2 SVGAGI. V dropped 5 bases and J dropped 5 bases, with 13 bases sitting between them. The DNA for the CDR3 is TGTGCCAGCAGTCCCCGGGACTTGGACAATGAGCAGTTCTTC. Its translation: CASSPRDLDNEQFF.

This sequence joins TRBV11-2 and TRBJ2-3; 16 positions match TRBD2. From germline, CDR1 is SGHAT and CDR2 FQNNGV. This CDR3 has 18 residues. The junction had 11 bases not matched to a gene; V was cut back by 5 bases and J by 6 bases. Written as DNA, the CDR3 is TGTGCCAGCAGCCCTCCGGGACTAGCGGGAGGGCCCTTCGATACGCAGTATTTT. The encoded protein is CASSPPGLAGGPFDTQYF.

The chain has TRBV9 and TRBJ2-6; D gene uncertain. Germline V gene lookup returns CDR1 SGDLS and CDR2 YYNGEE. V lost 0 bases and J 2 bases, leaving 9 bases between the germline ends. This CDR3 comprises 16 residues. CDR3 in amino acids: CASSVAGTPGANVLTF. Here the CDR3 DNA reads TGTGCCAGCAGCGTAGCAGGTACCCCTGGGGCCAACGTCCTGACTTTC.